This T cell receptor beta chain was obtained from a study of cytomegalovirus exposure and HLA in healthy donors. The data were produced by immunoSEQ multiplex PCR, yet TCRdb's version contains in-frame clones alone and is incomplete. This sample has around 180,000 clones, with approximately 88% found just once. Study-wide findings and caveats: The CMV antigen specificity of a few CMV-associated chains was confirmed through in vitro analysis. There were around 160 TCR beta chains listed as cytomegalovirus-associated. The tendency of first-cohort TCR clusters to co-occur in the approximately 110 validation repertoires was identified by a subsequent analysis.

The germline V gene encodes CDR1 SGHNT and CDR2 YENEEA. The CDR3 has 14 residues. The germline V and J ends were trimmed by 1 base and 9 bases, with 13 bases remaining between them. A single count supports this clone. As yet, its antigen is unknown. The V call is TRBV11-3, the J call TRBJ2-1, with a tentative D call TRBD1 (5 bases). The source of this sequence is a man between 18 and 35 years old in good health and CMV-seropositive. Material for sequencing was PBMCs. This CDR3 reads CASSLGPLGVEQFF. CDR3 coding DNA: TGTGCCAGCAGCTTAGGACCCTTAGGGGTTGAGCAGTTCTTC.